This T cell receptor (beta chain) was recorded in a study of cytomegalovirus exposure and HLA in healthy donors. The germline CDR1 and CDR2 sequences are MGHRA and YSYEKL. The CDR3 is made up of 16 amino acids. Trimming removed 6 bases at V and 7 bases at J, with 24 bases between. The repertoire was sequenced with immunoSEQ multiplex PCR; TCRdb's copy has only in-frame clones and lacks some. The table has 85,000 to 120,000 clones, around 90% seen once. This clone has only a few counts. Source material: PBMCs. The receptor was derived from a woman aged 18 to 35 in good health and CMV-seropositive. V is TRBV4-1 and J is TRBJ1-2, with D possibly being TRBD1 (5 bases). The CDR3 loop is CASRAGTEGLKSGYTF. The CDR3 bases are TGCGCCAGCAGGGCGGGGACGGAAGGATTAAAAAGTGGCTACACCTTC.